This T cell receptor beta chain originates from a study of blood T cells in healthy people across ages. At the level of the study: Per every two T cells, about one barcoded beta molecule was captured by template switching.

Every donor provided roughly 10 milliliters of peripheral blood. Primed by a sample-barcoded 5' primer and a J-beta primer mix, a second PCR proceeded for 7 to 11 cycles. Each cDNA molecule received a tag from a template-switch adaptor that had 12 random nucleotides. TCRdb used MiXCR to reprocess the 5' RACE reads, holding one entry per CDR3 protein. The table records hundreds of thousands of distinct CDR3 sequences, approximately 30% of them present only once. This CDR3 has 14 amino acids. There are many counts of this clonotype. V gene TRBV21-1 combines with J gene TRBJ2-7. TRBV21-1 is an annotated pseudogene. Input material: blood. The receptor comes from a woman of 80 years or more in good health. Written as DNA, the CDR3 is TGTGCCAGCAGCAAAGCATACAGAGCATACGAGCAGTACTTC. It specifies CASSKAYRAYEQYF.